A single sample is the source of the 22 T cell receptor beta chains below, sequenced in a study of blood T cell repertoires in COVID-19. Method: immunoSEQ multiplex PCR; TCRdb's copy keeps in-frame clones and lacks some. The sample shows approximately 90,000 clones, 80% to 90% of them seen only once. The specimen was peripheral blood. The receptors here all came from a man aged 45 to 65 with acute or convalescent COVID-19.

CDR3 sequence (DNA): TGTGCCAGCAGTTACCAAACTGGACAGGGGATCTACACCTTC. It translates to CASSYQTGQGIYTF. V usage is TRBV6-5 and J usage is TRBJ1-2; 9 bases fit TRBD1. The CDR3 contains 14 residues. After removal of 2 bases from V and 10 bases from J, the junction contained 8 bases not matched to a gene. Germline V gene data show CDR1 as MNHEY and CDR2 as SVGAGI.

J is TRBJ2-3 and V is TRBV7-3, with D uncertain. The CDR3 totals 15 residues. Germline values: CDR1 SGHTA, CDR2 FQGTGA. V was pared by 0 bases and J by 0 bases, with 7 bases between. CDR3 residues: CASSLTPSSTDTQYF. CDR3 DNA: TGTGCCAGCAGCTTAACCCCCTCTAGCACAGATACGCAGTATTTT. The entire variable domain, with the rest obtained from reference TRBV7-3 and TRBJ2-3, is as follows: GAGVSQTPSNKVTEKGKYVELRCDPISGHTALYWYRQSLGQGPEFLIYFQGTGAADDSGLPNDRFFAVRPEGSVSTLKIQRTERGDSAVYLCASSLTPSSTDTQYFGPGTRLTVL.

The chain joins TRBV6-1 to TRBJ1-4; tentatively, D is TRBD1 (6 bases). There are 16 residues in the CDR3. The V gene's germline CDR1 is MNHNS and CDR2 SASEGT. Trimming removed 2 bases from V and 3 bases from J, with 13 bases in between. CDR3 DNA sequence: TGTGCCAGCAGTGAAATGAGGGGGTCAGCTAATGAAAAACTGTTTTTT. Translated: CASSEMRGSANEKLFF.

The sample holds one count of this clone. The V call is TRBV7-4, the J call TRBJ2-3, with 8 nucleotides matching TRBD2. This CDR3 is built from 15 residues. The trim removed 5 bases at V and 0 bases at J, leaving 4 bases unmatched. From germline, CDR1 is SGHVT and CDR2 SQSDAQ. CDR3 region: CASSEIAGSTDTQYF. The CDR3 DNA reads as TGTGCCAGCAGCGAGATAGCGGGGAGCACAGATACGCAGTATTTT.

The gene calls are TRBV12-3 or TRBV12-4 and TRBJ2-1; TRBD2 matches at 7 bases. With 9 bases clipped from V and 4 bases from J, the junction kept 6 bases outside the gene matches. This CDR3 spans 13 amino acids. CDR3 nucleotides: TGTGCCAGTTTAGCGGGCTTTTACAATGAGCAGTTCTTC. As protein: CASLAGFYNEQFF.

In this sample, this clone turned up a few times. V and J are TRBV19 and TRBJ1-1; D is unresolved. The CDR3 runs to 13 residues. Germline lookup yields CDR1 LNHDA and CDR2 SQIVND (reference sequence). Between the trimmed V and J ends, which lost 5 bases and 5 bases, there was a span of 12 bases. DNA for the CDR3: TGTGCCAGTAGTCCCCATCTGCGGACTGAAGCTTTCTTT. This codes for CASSPHLRTEAFF.

This sequence joins TRBV24-1 and TRBJ2-3; the match to TRBD2 covers 8 bases. Germline V gene data show CDR1 as KGHDR and CDR2 as SFDVKD. The CDR3 consists of 15 residues. Unmatched junction bases numbered 3, after V lost 4 bases and J lost 1 base. The CDR3 DNA is TGTGCCACCAGTGAGACGGGGGGGGGCACAGATACGCAGTATTTT. Encoded protein: CATSETGGGTDTQYF.

This chain joins TRBV18 and TRBJ2-1; D uncertain. The CDR3 totals 11 residues. Trimming removed 3 bases at V and 7 bases at J, with 4 bases between. Germline loops: CDR1 KGHSH, CDR2 LQKENI. CDR3 in DNA: TGTGCCAGCTCACCTCAAAATGAGCAGTTCTTC. This sequence encodes CASSPQNEQFF.

Concerning this clone itself: Its ends do not fully match the called genes, so a read error is possible. The V and J genes are TRBV29-1 and TRBJ1-1, with a tentative D call TRBD1 (5 bases). Per germline, CDR1 SQVTM and CDR2 ANQGSEA. This CDR3 contains 15 residues. As DNA, the CDR3 is TGCAGCGTTGAAGAGCCCCATGGGCTTGGGGCTGAGGCTTTCTTT. Protein product: CSVEEPHGLGAEAFF.

J is TRBJ2-3 and V is TRBV29-1; D is possibly TRBD1 (6 bases). This CDR3 is 14 amino acids long. Germline V CDR1 and CDR2: SQVTM, ANQGSEA. V was clipped by 8 bases and J by 4 bases, with 19 bases between them. The DNA for the CDR3 is TGCAGCCTATTGCCCGGTGGGGGCCCAGATACGCAGTATTTT. This translates into CSLLPGGGPDTQYF.

The chain employs TRBV18 and TRBJ1-5; TRBD1 matches 8 bases. The CDR3 extends over 16 amino acids. V lost 3 bases and J lost 2; bases outside the gene matches: 6. CDR1 and CDR2 from the germline V gene are KGHSH and LQKENI. In DNA form, the CDR3 reads TGTGCCAGCTCACCGAATCAGGGGGCAGGCAATCAGCCCCAGCATTTT. This gives the protein CASSPNQGAGNQPQHF.

V is TRBV5-6 and J is TRBJ1-2; a possible D gene is TRBD1 (5 bases). V was pared by 5 bases and J by 3 bases, with 17 bases between. This CDR3 is 15 amino acids long. CDR1 is SGHDT and CDR2 is YYEEEE in the germline V gene. CDR3 sequence reads: CASRLFRVPDYGYTF. DNA for the CDR3: TGTGCCAGCAGGCTCTTCAGGGTTCCGGACTATGGCTACACCTTC.

This clone was observed a single time. This rearrangement joins TRBV5-6 to TRBJ1-1, with TRBD1 matching over 9 bases. The germline gives CDR1 SGHDT, CDR2 YYEEEE. This CDR3 has 18 residues. The J segment lost 1 base and the V segment lost 1 base, leaving 11 bases of the junction unmatched. The CDR3 coding sequence is TGTGCCAGCAGCTTGTTAGGGGACAGGGCCGGACCGAACACTGAAGCTTTCTTT. Its translation is CASSLLGDRAGPNTEAFF.

This sequence joins TRBV7-9 and TRBJ1-1; 7 nucleotides line up with TRBD1. The V gene's germline CDR1 is SEHNR and CDR2 FQNEAQ (reference sequence). The V gene end was trimmed by 2 bases and the J gene end by 1 base; junction bases not matched to a gene: 7. The CDR3 extends over 16 amino acids. CDR3 DNA sequence: TGTGCCAGCAGCTTACCGACAGGGCGCGGGAACACTGAAGCTTTCTTT. It codes for CASSLPTGRGNTEAFF.

The chain combines TRBV28 with TRBJ1-5, with TRBD1 identical over 10 bases. This CDR3 has 16 amino acids. Germline CDR1 and CDR2: MDHEN and SYDVKM. The junction had 9 bases not matched to a gene; V was cut back by 5 bases and J by 5 bases. CDR3 DNA: TGTGCCAGCAGTACTACCGACAGGGGGCTATATCAGCCCCAGCATTTT. Amino acids: CASSTTDRGLYQPQHF.

This chain joins TRBV19 and TRBJ1-1, with 7 bases lining up with TRBD1. This CDR3 has 14 residues. Trimming at V came to 7 bases and at J to 4 bases, leaving 9 bases not matched to a gene. Looked up from germline, CDR1 is LNHDA and CDR2 is SQIVND (reference sequence). In nucleotides, the CDR3 is TGTGCCAGTACAACCCAAGGGGGCTCCACTGAAGCTTTCTTT. Translated, it gives CASTTQGGSTEAFF.

This chain links TRBV18 with TRBJ1-4, with TRBD1 identical over 8 bases. With 3 bases clipped from V and 8 bases from J, the junction kept 11 bases outside the gene matches. Germline values: CDR1 KGHSH, CDR2 LQKENI. The CDR3 totals 16 residues. The CDR3 nucleotides read TGTGCCAGCTCACCCCTCCCCCGGACAGGGCCCGAAAAACTGTTTTTT. The encoded protein is CASSPLPRTGPEKLFF.

This sequence joins TRBV2 and TRBJ1-6, with 12 bases fitting TRBD1. This CDR3 has 15 amino acids. Germline CDR1 SNHLY, CDR2 FYNNEI. The V gene end was trimmed by 4 bases and the J gene end by 10 bases; junction bases not matched to a gene: 5. CDR3 DNA: TGTGCCAGCAGTGTGGGACAGGGGGCTAGGTCACCCCTCCACTTT. It codes for CASSVGQGARSPLHF.

This chain connects TRBV19 to TRBJ2-7; 7 bases line up with TRBD1. From germline, CDR1 is LNHDA and CDR2 SQIVND (reference sequence). V shed 5 bases and J 2 bases; nucleotides not matched to a gene: 6. CDR3 size: 14 residues. The CDR3 sequence is CASSHPGTAYEQYF. CDR3 sequence (DNA): TGTGCCAGTAGTCACCCCGGGACAGCCTACGAGCAGTACTTC. Complete variable domain (other parts from reference TRBV19 and TRBJ2-7): DGGITQSPKYLFRKEGQNVTLSCEQNLNHDAMYWYRQDPGQGLRLIYYSQIVNDFQKGDIAEGYSVSREKKESFPLTVTSAQKNPTAFYLCASSHPGTAYEQYFGPGTRLTVT.

The chain is built from TRBV28 and TRBJ2-5; unclear D gene. CDR3 length: 14 residues. Germline V gene data show CDR1 as MDHEN and CDR2 as SYDVKM. Trimming cost V 5 bases and J 3 bases, with 13 bases left between them. DNA for the CDR3: TGTGCCAGCAGTACCCCCCCACATGAAGAGACCCAGTACTTC. Amino acid sequence: CASSTPPHEETQYF.

V and J are TRBV7-9 and TRBJ1-1; D is possibly TRBD1 (5 bases). The CDR3 is 12 amino acids. Germline V CDR1 and CDR2: SEHNR, FQNEAQ (reference sequence). The V gene lost 4 bases and the J gene lost 11 bases, with 14 bases spanning the gap. The DNA of the CDR3 is TGTGCCAGCAGCTGGCCCCGACAGCCCGCTTTCTTT. Translation: CASSWPRQPAFF.

Only one count was recorded for this clone. The V gene is TRBV20-1, the J gene TRBJ1-1; no reliable D call. The CDR3 loop spans 11 amino acids. Germline CDR1 reads DFQATT; CDR2 reads SNEGSKA (reference sequence). The DNA of the CDR3 is TGCAGAGCGGACGGGAACACTGAAGCTTTCTTT. Protein sequence: CRADGNTEAFF.